Below, one T cell receptor (beta chain) is given with its context. RNA extraction was followed by reverse transcription into cDNA, which acted as the sequencing template. Assay: immunoSEQ multiplex PCR; the TCRdb copy retains only in-frame clones and omits some. The sample includes approximately 210,000 clones, less than 65% seen only once; the top ten take 4% to 5%. This sample's treatment: oral pan-JAK inhibitor, 5-10 mg twice daily. Starting from PBMCs, sorting isolated CD4+ and CD8+ T cells. CDR3 size: 13 residues. Per the germline V gene, CDR1 is SGHDT and CDR2 is YYEEEE. Losses at the gene ends were 3 bases for V and 5 bases for J; bases not matched to a gene: 4. This specimen comes from a study of CD8+ T cells in alopecia areata.

The J gene is TRBJ2-5, the V gene TRBV5-6; 7 bases match TRBD1. The material was CD4+ T cells sorted from blood, obtained at week 4, from a patient treated with tofacitinib. This clonotype was obtained from a human donor with alopecia areata. In DNA form, the CDR3 reads TGTGCCAGCAGCTCGACAGGGCCGGAGACCCAGTACTTC. Its translation is CASSSTGPETQYF.